The entry below gives a single T cell receptor beta chain sequence along with its context. Trimming shortened V by 5 bases and J by 1 base, and 13 bases separated the two germline ends. Germline V gives CDR1 SEHNR, CDR2 FQNEAQ (reference sequence). The CDR3 has 15 amino acids. All donors qualified as healthy HIV-negative adults and had experienced no recent acute infections or vaccinations. Researchers partitioned CD4+ cells into CD45RA+ naive and CD45RA-negative memory subsets. Each PCR replicate from the sorted subsets contained 150 to 250 ng DNA, which is around 30,000 T cell genomes. Some clones are missing from TCRdb's copy, which holds only in-frame ones; the method was immunoSEQ multiplex PCR. The sample includes over a million clones, roughly 96% seen only once; the top ten take 1% to 1.5%. This sample is part of a study of shared clonotypes between healthy human individuals.

The sequence was obtained from a man aged 30 to 45 in good health. Material for sequencing was naive CD4+ T cells sorted from blood. Documented subset: CD45RA+ positively selected. J is TRBJ2-3 and V is TRBV7-9, with D perhaps TRBD2 (7 bases). CDR3 DNA: TGTGCCAGCAGCCCACGGGGGGCACGCACAGATACGCAGTATTTT. It is translated as CASSPRGARTDTQYF.